This record looks at one TCR beta chain sequence and its context. The antigen it recognizes is unknown. Base qualities are not provided; no much larger clone lies one nucleotide away. The method behind the library was the immunoSEQ multiplex PCR assay. A mixture of 60 forward primers for TCR Vbeta segments and 13 reverse primers for TCR Jbeta segments was used in the multiplex PCR. The CDR3 region of rearranged TCR beta genes was amplified from genomic DNA with a multiplex PCR assay. The Illumina HiSeq System was used to sequence the amplified TCR beta libraries as 87-base-pair reads. The study's own analysis went as follows. A later analysis counted approximately 74 million unique TCR beta chains across the 666 repertoires, and some 11 million of these chains were shared by at least two donors. Raw reads were error-corrected and collapsed into unique sequences by a nearest-neighbor algorithm in which closely related sequences were merged to remove PCR and sequencing errors. V, D and J gene segments were assigned by aligning CDR3 sequences to IMGT reference sequences. For a sequence to be retained, at least a six-nucleotide match to both a V gene segment and a J gene segment was required. Rearrangements were classified as productive when the CDR3 lacked stop codons and remained in frame with V and J, and all other rearrangements were classified as non-productive. CDR3 was defined by IMGT convention, running from the second conserved V-encoded cysteine to the conserved J-encoded phenylalanine. The earlier analysis of a few hundred of the donors excluded sequences that lacked an unambiguous match to a single V gene segment. An earlier analysis of several hundred of the donors called V segments functional above 56.7% productive rearrangements and segregating when the between-donor standard deviation exceeded 5%. A statistical classification framework was built to diagnose cytomegalovirus status from the catalog of TCR beta chain sequences. V and J gene assignment, in a later analysis, came from comparing TCR nucleotide sequences with IMGT/GENE-DB human TR gene sequences. A later analysis assigned CDR3 sequences and most-parsimonious VDJ recombination scenarios with the TCRdist pipeline. In a later analysis, each TCR beta chain was defined by its CDR3 amino acid sequence together with its V-gene family, and reads without a unique V-gene family were excluded. In a later analysis, 450 to 600 highly shared, low-generation-probability nucleotide sequences were removed to address suspected cross-contamination and a sequencing artifact. In a later analysis, a clonal expansion index was calculated for each public chain from normalized within-repertoire ranks of inferred template counts. In a later analysis, generation probabilities were computed with a VDJ recombination model fitted to out-of-frame rearrangements, and the resulting probabilities were checked against IGoR. In a later analysis, TCR-TCR, TCR-HLA and TCR-CMV co-occurrence was scored with hypergeometric tests, and a repertoire-size bias correction was applied to TCR pairs. A later analysis estimated false discovery rates by permuting HLA or CMV assignments 20 times. A later analysis grouped co-occurring TCRs with DBSCAN, adding TCRdist sequence similarity when clustering within HLA-allele-positive subsets. For co-occurrence clustering, repertoires with fewer than 30,000 or more than 120,000 public chains were excluded, along with five repertoires with anomalous nucleotide sharing. TCRdb took this table from immuneACCESS and kept in-frame rearrangements with V and J called. Such tables lack part of the clones; where checked against another copy, unresolved V genes explain under half of the gap, and the rest is unexplained. V, J and clone size derive from that table, while D and trimming were established from the DNA sequence. For this sample there are around 210,000 clones; approximately 81% appear just once. The ten largest make up about 0.25% of the sample.

The data stem from a study of cytomegalovirus exposure and HLA in healthy donors (dated by TCRdb to about 2017). Study-wide context: In an earlier analysis of 550 to 750 of the donors, 276 Gb of sequence data and 90 million to 130 million unique TCR beta sequences from about 190 million T cells were reported. About 280 gigabases of sequencing data and approximately 93 million unique TCR sequences were included in an early release covering roughly 700 HLA-typed donors. Of the roughly 390 genotyped donors, 70% to 90% were placed in the genetic ancestry cluster associated with self-reported Caucasian donors. The study was designed to test whether signatures of past pathogen exposure could be identified by cataloging public T cell receptors. Using immunosequencing, the study profiled T cell repertoires from some 670 subjects and related those repertoires to cytomegalovirus serostatus. In addition to the first cohort of around 670 subjects, a separate validation cohort of around 110 different subjects was used. To predict cytomegalovirus infection status, the study brought together high-throughput TCR immunosequencing, statistical association of individual TCRs with disease status, and machine learning. In a later analysis, previously published TCR beta repertoires from 500 to 750 donors were re-analyzed and high-resolution HLA genotyping was added so that TCR occurrence patterns could be studied. In the later analysis, no new phenotypic data were used to find candidate immune exposures; instead, reliance was placed on TCR beta sequences and their occurrence across donors. To decide whether each TCR beta V gene segment behaved as functional or pseudogenic, an earlier analysis of some 600 of the donors relied on high-throughput TCR beta sequencing. Donor age, sex, ethnicity and CMV serostatus were compiled together with the repertoire data. A later genetic analysis took genome-wide SNP genotypes for about 65% of the 666 donors and used that subset as a discovery cohort. All discovery cohort repertoires had been generated on a single sequencing platform. Class I and class II HLA loci were covered by the typing at four-digit resolution. Typing coverage varied by locus: roughly 620-630 donors for A, B, C, DRB1 and DQB1; roughly 560 for DQA1; more than 600 for DPA1; roughly 470 for DPB1. Roughly 5 DR-DQ haplotypes were handled as single units for association and clustering, since linkage in the cohort was strong. On average, 235,054 unique TCR beta nucleotide sequences were sequenced per donor among a few hundred genotyped donors of the cohort, with roughly a sixth of those sequences being non-productive. Overall results and qualifications from the work: An earlier analysis of approximately 500 of the donors showed that most TCR beta V segments appeared in productive rearrangements either about 90% or about 30% of the time, which broadly matched IMGT annotations. Strong co-occurrence of HLA alleles, especially DR and DQ, made assigning TCR associations to individual alleles difficult. The sequencing pipeline was judged likely to have produced a cluster of highly shared sequence variants as a technical artifact. The classifier was reported to diagnose cytomegalovirus status with high specificity and sensitivity in both the original and validation cohorts. In a later analysis, the rate of TCR association differed among HLA loci, with DRB1 alleles having the most associated TCRs and HLA-C alleles having the fewest. Only TCR beta chains were sequenced in this cohort, and the absence of alpha or paired-chain data limited detectable features. A few of the identified cytomegalovirus-associated TCR beta chains were confirmed in vitro to be specific for cytomegalovirus antigens. According to the authors, the approach could potentially be generalized to other disease states and immunological phenotypes. Immune exposure information for the cohort was limited to CMV serostatus. The 87-base-pair reads could not distinguish some IMGT-functional V segments, including TRBV6-2 and TRBV6-3, so those segments were excluded. Linkage disequilibrium might explain the correlated functional status among segregating V segments, but an unknown experimental factor could not be excluded. A further reported finding was that TCR beta sequences accurately predicted the HLA-A and HLA-B alleles for most subjects in the first cohort. A later analysis found that most CMV-associated TCR beta chains appeared HLA-restricted, with HLA associations seemingly driven largely by CMV exposure. HLA typing was unavailable for some donors at each locus, so association tests used only the typed subset. The presence/absence analyses assumed that sequencing depth was roughly uniform across donors, and that assumption may not be true. At a false discovery rate of 0.05, a later analysis linked 16,951 TCR beta sequences to specific HLA alleles. In a later genetic analysis, a missense DCLRE1C variant was associated with V-gene and J-gene trimming of TCR beta chains, and the association was replicated in an independent cohort. According to a later genetic analysis, donors in an Asian-associated ancestry cluster had fewer N-insertions in productive TCRs than the approximately 630-donor mean. A later analysis found that HLA-associated TCR beta chains were more clonally expanded and had lower generation probabilities than equally common non-associated chains. The earlier analysis of around 600 of the donors excluded roughly 17 rarely observed V segments, including chromosome 9 orphons, because counts were too low. In the study, 150 to 200 TCR beta chains were listed as associated with cytomegalovirus. In a later analysis, several top co-occurrence clusters were reported to appear linked to parvovirus B19, influenza, CMV and Epstein-Barr virus. While some public TCRs were present in many individuals, most TCR sequences turned up only very rarely across donors.

CDR1 SNHLY and CDR2 FYNNEI are derived from the germline V gene. V is shortened by 3 bases, J by 6 bases, and the region joining them spans 6 bases. Inclusive of the bounding cysteine and phenylalanine, the CDR3 is 12 residues long. The only DNA kept is the CDR3, 36 bases in frame from the first base. The cohort was made up of several hundred healthy bone marrow donors. Cohort members were all nominally healthy when sampled, although unrecorded immune exposures were likely present. The donor was CMV seronegative and was included in the group of several hundred seronegative cohort members. Each donor provided a peripheral blood sample, and peripheral blood mononuclear cells were used for TCR beta sequencing. The Qiagen DNeasy Blood Extraction Kit was used to extract genomic DNA from the blood cell samples.

The receptor comes from a girl aged 2-10 years in good health and CMV-seronegative. The V and J genes are TRBV2 and TRBJ1-5; the D gene assignment is ambiguous. The specimen was PBMCs. The sequenced DNA is TGTGCCAGCAGTGATCGGTTTCAGCCCCAGCATTTT. It codes for CASSDRFQPQHF.